Presented here are 30 T cell receptor beta chains from one specimen sequenced in a study of blood T cell repertoires in COVID-19. Repertoires were generated with immunoSEQ multiplex PCR, while TCRdb's copy carries only in-frame clones and drops some. This sample has about 200,000 clones, with around 80% found just once. The sequenced material came from PBMCs or T cells enriched from blood (not recorded which). The receptors were sampled from a man between 40 and 49 years old who had recovered from COVID-19.

This clone was seen a few times. This chain uses TRBV4-2 with TRBJ2-2; 8 nucleotides agree with TRBD2. Losses at the gene ends were 0 bases for V and 3 bases for J; bases not matched to a gene: 9. Germline V gene lookup returns CDR1 LGHNA and CDR2 YNFKEQ. The CDR3 runs 18 residues. The CDR3: CASSQEPAGGSYTGELFF. CDR3 DNA sequence: TGTGCCAGCAGCCAAGAGCCGGCGGGGGGCTCTTACACCGGGGAGCTGTTTTTT.

This chain links TRBV5-1 with TRBJ1-4, with D possibly TRBD1 on 6 matching bases. V was trimmed by 3 bases and J by 0 bases, leaving 9 bases between them. The CDR3 length is 15 residues. CDR1 and CDR2 (germline): SGHRS, YFSETQ. CDR3 bases: TGCGCCAGCAGCTGGACAGTAGCAACTAATGAAAAACTGTTTTTT. This gives the protein CASSWTVATNEKLFF. The whole variable domain, remainder taken from reference TRBV5-1 and TRBJ1-4, is KAGVTQTPRYLIKTRGQQVTLSCSPISGHRSVSWYQQTPGQGLQFLFEYFSETQRNKGNFPGRFSGRQFSNSRSEMNVSTLELGDSALYLCASSWTVATNEKLFFGSGTQLSVL.

This clone was observed a few times. J is TRBJ2-7 and V is TRBV12-3 or TRBV12-4; 8 bases match TRBD1. With V trimmed by 1 base and J by 5 bases, 1 base remained unmatched. The CDR3 totals 13 residues. Here the CDR3 DNA reads TGTGCCAGCAGTTTAGACAGGGGGGACGAGCAGTACTTC. Protein product: CASSLDRGDEQYF.

The sample holds a few counts of this clone. The V and J genes are TRBV19 and TRBJ1-1, with TRBD1 as a possible D gene (6 bases). The V end was cut by 5 bases, the J end by 5 bases, with 15 bases between. This CDR3 has 14 residues. From germline, CDR1 is LNHDA and CDR2 SQIVND (reference sequence). CDR3 sequence reads: CASSSQGWGTEAFF. The CDR3 DNA is TGTGCCAGTAGTTCACAGGGCTGGGGGACTGAAGCTTTCTTT.

The chain employs TRBV7-3 and TRBJ2-2; 16 bases map to TRBD2. This CDR3 spans 16 amino acids. With 4 bases clipped from V and 6 bases from J, the junction kept 2 bases outside the gene matches. Germline V gene data show CDR1 as SGHTA and CDR2 as FQGTGA. The CDR3 protein is CASSSGTSGRAGELFF. As DNA, the CDR3 is TGTGCCAGCAGCTCCGGGACTAGCGGGAGGGCCGGGGAGCTGTTTTTT.

Only a few counts were recorded for this clone. Distinct nucleotide sequences in the sample also encode this CDR3. The CDR3 DNA follows: TGCGCCAGCAATCGCGGAGGGTCTACAGATACGCAGTATTTT. Encoded protein: CASNRGGSTDTQYF. This chain links TRBV5-1 with TRBJ2-3, with D perhaps matching TRBD2 (6 bases). The germline V and J ends were trimmed by 6 bases and 3 bases, with 14 bases remaining between them. The germline CDR1 and CDR2 sequences are SGHRS and YFSETQ. This CDR3 spans 14 amino acids.

J is TRBJ2-1 and V is TRBV29-1; possibly TRBD1 for D (6 bases). The CDR3 is 12 residues long. V was pared by 5 bases and J by 9 bases, with 14 bases between. In germline, CDR1 is SQVTM, CDR2 ANQGSEA. The CDR3 protein is CSVPPGHAEQFF. CDR3 sequence (DNA): TGCAGCGTTCCCCCGGGACATGCTGAGCAGTTCTTC.

The J gene is TRBJ2-5, the V gene TRBV7-6; 9 positions agree with TRBD2. CDR1 is SGHVS and CDR2 is FNYEAQ in the germline V gene. This CDR3 is built from 17 residues. V lost 1 base, J lost 2 bases, and 8 bases stayed unmatched. DNA of the CDR3: TGTGCCAGCAGCTTAGGCTTGCGCGGGGGGGGACAAGAGACCCAGTACTTC. Protein product: CASSLGLRGGGQETQYF.

CDR3 amino acids: CASSLRGAAPSRADTQYF. CDR3 coding DNA: TGTGCCAGCAGCCTCCGGGGAGCGGCTCCCAGTAGAGCAGATACGCAGTATTTT. This chain joins TRBV4-2 and TRBJ2-3, with D perhaps TRBD2 (5 bases). Germline assignment: CDR1 LGHNA and CDR2 YNFKEQ. This CDR3 has 18 amino acids. Trimming took off 4 bases at V and 4 bases at J, with 24 bases between the two ends.

The V and J genes are TRBV7-3 and TRBJ2-1; TRBD2 matches 8 bases. V was pared by 1 base and J by 5 bases, with 10 bases of the junction left unmatched. The CDR3 has 17 amino acids. CDR1 is SGHTA, CDR2 FQGTGA, per germline. CDR3 protein: CASSLRPAGAGNNEQFF. CDR3 nucleotide sequence: TGTGCCAGCAGCTTAAGGCCAGCGGGGGCCGGGAACAATGAGCAGTTCTTC.

The CDR3 is CASSSRGTANTEAFF. CDR3 DNA sequence: TGTGCCAGCAGCTCCCGGGGGACAGCGAACACTGAAGCTTTCTTT. The chain carries TRBV7-8 and TRBJ1-1; 7 positions match TRBD1. CDR1 is SGHVS and CDR2 is FQNEAQ in the germline V gene. The CDR3 consists of 15 residues. J was trimmed by 1 base and V by 4 bases; bases with no gene match: 6.

The gene calls are TRBV5-1 and TRBJ1-2; D possibly corresponds to TRBD1 (5 bases). The length of the CDR3 is 16 residues. Per the germline V gene, CDR1 is SGHRS and CDR2 is YFSETQ. Trimming took 4 bases from V and 0 from J, leaving 16 bases between them. For the CDR3, the DNA is TGCGCCAGCAGCCCCGCCAGGGCGCTTACTAACTATGGCTACACCTTC. Protein product: CASSPARALTNYGYTF.

The rearrangement links TRBV7-2 to TRBJ1-2; 7 positions agree with TRBD1. Germline V gene sequence: CDR1 SGHTA, CDR2 FQGNSA. The V gene end was trimmed by 2 bases and the J gene end by 8 bases; junction bases not matched to a gene: 8. The CDR3 extends over 14 amino acids. CDR3 amino acids: CASSLIQGGLGYTF. The DNA of the CDR3 is TGTGCCAGCAGCTTAATCCAGGGGGGTCTAGGCTACACCTTC. Complete variable domain (other parts from reference TRBV7-2 and TRBJ1-2): GAGVSQSPSNKVTEKGKDVELRCDPISGHTALYWYRQSLGQGLEFLIYFQGNSAPDKSGLPSDRFSAERTGGSVSTLTIQRTQQEDSAVYLCASSLIQGGLGYTFGSGTRLTVV.

In this sample, this clone turned up once. The chain combines TRBV24-1 with TRBJ2-1; 9 nucleotides line up with TRBD2. Germline CDR1 KGHDR, CDR2 SFDVKD. J gave up 4 bases and V 5 bases, and 17 bases lay outside the gene matches. CDR3 size: 19 residues. The CDR3, as DNA: TGTGCCACCAGTGCCAGGGCCCGCCTTTCGACTAGCGGATACAATGAGCAGTTCTTC. This sequence encodes CATSARARLSTSGYNEQFF.

This chain joins TRBV28 and TRBJ1-2, with D possibly TRBD1 on 5 matching bases. The CDR3 loop spans 13 amino acids. Between the trimmed V and J ends, which lost 2 bases and 6 bases, there was a span of 10 bases. Germline V gene data show CDR1 as MDHEN and CDR2 as SYDVKM. The CDR3 region has the DNA TGTGCCAGCAGTTTACGGACACTGGATGGCTACACCTTC. This encodes CASSLRTLDGYTF.

The chain has TRBV7-3 and TRBJ2-1, with TRBD2 as a possible D gene (6 bases). In germline, CDR1 is SGHTA, CDR2 FQGTGA. The CDR3 extends over 14 amino acids. Trimming took 3 bases from V and 1 from J, leaving 7 bases between them. CDR3 DNA: TGTGCCAGCAGCTTGGGGACTTCCTACAATGAGCAGTTCTTC. Protein sequence: CASSLGTSYNEQFF.

The chain joins TRBV10-2 to TRBJ1-5; 7 bases are a match to TRBD1. The CDR3 covers 13 residues. Germline lookup yields CDR1 WSHSY and CDR2 SAAADI. The trim removed 8 bases at V and 4 bases at J, leaving 5 bases unmatched. CDR3 protein: CASGDRLNQPQHF. The CDR3 DNA reads TGCGCCAGCGGGGACAGATTAAATCAGCCCCAGCATTTT.

CDR3 sequence reads: CASSLSRGYNSPLHF. The CDR3 nucleotides read TGTGCCAGCAGCTTAAGCAGGGGGTATAATTCACCCCTCCACTTT. J is TRBJ1-6 and V is TRBV7-3; 7 bases are a match to TRBD1. The CDR3 totals 15 residues. Unmatched junction bases numbered 1, after V lost 1 base and J lost 4 bases. The germline V gene has CDR1 SGHTA and CDR2 FQGTGA.

The sample holds many counts of this clone. V and J are TRBV28 and TRBJ1-2; D not certain. Germline values: CDR1 MDHEN, CDR2 SYDVKM. The CDR3 length is 13 residues. V was pared by 5 bases and J by 3 bases, with 10 bases between. Here the CDR3 DNA reads TGTGCCAGCAGTCTCCCCTCGGACTATGGCTACACCTTC. Residues: CASSLPSDYGYTF.

The chain carries TRBV18 and TRBJ1-5; TRBD1 is a possible D gene (6 bases). This CDR3 region has 16 residues. CDR1 is KGHSH and CDR2 is LQKENI in the germline V gene. V was pared by 4 bases and J by 0 bases, with 13 bases between. CDR3: CASSLAGANSNQPQHF. In nucleotides, the CDR3 is TGTGCCAGCTCACTGGCGGGGGCAAATAGCAATCAGCCCCAGCATTTT.

The chain joins TRBV5-5 to TRBJ1-5; 7 nucleotides line up with TRBD1. The germline gives CDR1 SGHKS, CDR2 YYEKEE (reference sequence). V lost 4 bases and J lost 6; bases outside the gene matches: 7. The CDR3 totals 14 residues. Here the CDR3 DNA reads TGTGCCAGCAGCGGGCAGACAGGGATTCAGCCCCAGCATTTT. Translated: CASSGQTGIQPQHF.

The chain joins TRBV7-9 to TRBJ1-1, with D uncertain. Germline V gives CDR1 SEHNR, CDR2 FQNEAQ (reference sequence). Trimming left V 4 bases short and J 1 base short, with 13 bases between. CDR3 length: 15 residues. The CDR3 loop reads CASSSGSVRNTEAFF. The CDR3, as DNA: TGTGCCAGCAGCTCAGGATCGGTCAGGAACACTGAAGCTTTCTTT.

The chain has TRBV6-6 and TRBJ2-7; 7 bases align to TRBD1. This CDR3 contains 16 residues. The germline gives CDR1 MNHNY, CDR2 SVGAGI (reference sequence). Unmatched junction bases numbered 12, after V lost 5 bases and J lost 2 bases. CDR3 DNA: TGTGCCAGCAGTCGAGACTCCGGGACAGTCGCCTACGAGCAGTACTTC. Its protein product is CASSRDSGTVAYEQYF.

This clone was found many times. The rearrangement uses TRBV5-8 and TRBJ2-1, with D maybe TRBD2 (5 bases). In germline, CDR1 is SGHTS, CDR2 YDEGEE. The CDR3 is made up of 15 amino acids. Deletions cut 10 bases from V and 0 bases from J, with 17 bases between. The CDR3 reads CAPRGGLSSYNEQFF. CDR3 in DNA: TGTGCCCCTCGAGGAGGACTCAGCTCCTACAATGAGCAGTTCTTC.

The gene calls are TRBV29-1 and TRBJ1-1; maybe TRBD1 (6 bases). Germline CDR1 is SQVTM and CDR2 is ANQGSEA. This CDR3 region has 13 residues. V lost 6 bases to trimming and J lost 1 base, with 12 bases between them. CDR3 coding DNA: TGCAGCGTGGGACATGGGGGGAACACTGAAGCTTTCTTT. This encodes CSVGHGGNTEAFF.

The chain is built from TRBV19 and TRBJ1-4; D call uncertain. The CDR3 is 15 residues long. In germline, CDR1 is LNHDA, CDR2 SQIVND (reference sequence). The ends were cut back, 4 bases at V and 0 bases at J, with 9 bases in the middle. Written as DNA, the CDR3 is TGTGCCAGTAGTACCACGCGGGCAACTAATGAAAAACTGTTTTTT. Translating it yields CASSTTRATNEKLFF.

The sample holds one count of this clone. The V gene is TRBV5-1, the J gene TRBJ1-1; no firm D call. The CDR3 loop spans 15 amino acids. CDR1 is SGHRS, CDR2 YFSETQ, per germline. V was trimmed by 2 bases and J by 3 bases, leaving 14 bases between them. CDR3 sequence reads: CASSFSQKRDTEAFF. In DNA form, the CDR3 reads TGCGCCAGCAGCTTTTCCCAAAAGAGGGACACTGAAGCTTTCTTT.

The table lists this clone with a count of one. The CDR3: CASSSRTSPNEQFF. For the CDR3, the DNA is TGTGCCAGCAGCTCAAGGACTAGCCCCAATGAGCAGTTCTTC. The V call is TRBV7-6, the J call TRBJ2-1, with 8 nucleotides matching TRBD2. Unmatched junction bases numbered 5, after V lost 4 bases and J lost 6 bases. The CDR3 runs 14 residues. Per the germline V gene, CDR1 is SGHVS and CDR2 is FNYEAQ.

This clone turned up a few times. The chain is built from TRBV4-1 and TRBJ2-3; D may be TRBD1 (5 bases). The CDR3 loop spans 15 amino acids. V was pared by 0 bases and J by 6 bases, with 13 bases between. Germline CDR1 reads MGHRA; CDR2 reads YSYEKL. The CDR3 is CASSQEGRASDTQYF. As DNA, the CDR3 is TGCGCCAGCAGCCAAGAGGGCAGGGCCAGTGATACGCAGTATTTT.

J is TRBJ2-3 and V is TRBV10-2; maybe TRBD1 (6 bases). The CDR3 contains 13 residues. Germline-derived CDR1 and CDR2 are WSHSY and SAAADI. V was trimmed by 4 bases and J by 1 base, leaving 6 bases between them. DNA for the CDR3: TGCGCCAGCAGTGGGGGGCGCACAGATACGCAGTATTTT. This sequence encodes CASSGGRTDTQYF.